The 22 T cell receptor beta chains listed next were all sequenced from one sample in a study of pediatric ulcerative colitis. Sequencing used immunoSEQ multiplex PCR; TCRdb keeps in-frame clones, though not all of them. The table shows around 68,000 clones, with around four fifths occurring only once. The sequenced material came from blood. These receptors all stem from a boy aged 5 to 17 with moderate ulcerative colitis.

The CDR3 region has the DNA TGTGCCAGCAGCGTAGACGGACCCGTCTACAATGAGCAGTTCTTC. Protein product: CASSVDGPVYNEQFF. The genes are TRBV9 and TRBJ2-1; D unclear. Deletions cut 0 bases from V and 3 bases from J, with 10 bases between. The CDR3 has 15 amino acids. CDR1 is SGDLS, CDR2 YYNGEE, per germline.

V usage is TRBV27 and J usage is TRBJ2-5; D ambiguous. This CDR3 has 11 residues. Germline V lookup: CDR1 MNHEY, CDR2 SMNVEV (reference sequence). The ends were cut back, 4 bases at V and 7 bases at J, with 7 bases in the middle. The CDR3 sequence: CASSSLGTQYF. CDR3 DNA sequence: TGTGCCAGCAGTTCACTTGGGACCCAGTACTTC.

V and J are TRBV5-1 and TRBJ1-5; no clear D gene. The ends were cut back, 0 bases at V and 4 bases at J, with 11 bases in the middle. The CDR3 length is 15 residues. Germline CDR1 SGHRS, CDR2 YFSETQ. CDR3: CASSLDGVRNQPQHF. As DNA, the CDR3 is TGCGCCAGCAGCTTGGATGGGGTACGAAATCAGCCCCAGCATTTT.

The rearrangement uses TRBV6-1 and TRBJ1-1, with D possibly TRBD1 on 6 matching bases. CDR3 size: 14 residues. The ends were cut back, 5 bases at V and 7 bases at J, with 17 bases in the middle. Germline CDR1 MNHNS, CDR2 SASEGT. The CDR3 DNA sequence: TGTGCCAGCAGTCCCCAATGGGGGGGCAGTGAAGCTTTCTTT. Protein: CASSPQWGGSEAFF.

The rearrangement links TRBV7-3 to TRBJ2-1; TRBD2 agrees at 10 bases. Germline V gives CDR1 SGHTA, CDR2 FQGTGA. This CDR3 has 15 residues. V was pared by 2 bases and J by 3 bases, with 1 base of the junction left unmatched. DNA for the CDR3: TGTGCCAGCAGCTTAGCTAGCGGGGGCTACAATGAGCAGTTCTTC. Translating it yields CASSLASGGYNEQFF.

V and J are TRBV5-1 and TRBJ1-2; weak D call: TRBD1 (6 bases). This CDR3 spans 14 amino acids. Per the germline V gene, CDR1 is SGHRS and CDR2 is YFSETQ. Trimming took off 1 base at V and 1 base at J, with 8 bases between the two ends. CDR3 bases: TGCGCCAGCAGCTTGACAGGGCTTAACTATGGCTACACCTTC. This codes for CASSLTGLNYGYTF.

The rearrangement joins TRBV19 to TRBJ1-4; D unresolved. The germline V gene encodes CDR1 LNHDA and CDR2 SQIVND (reference sequence). This CDR3 has 9 amino acids. Trimming shortened V by 6 bases and J by 10 bases, and 3 bases separated the two germline ends. CDR3 bases: TGTGCCAGTAGGGTAAAACTGTTTTTT. This codes for CASRVKLFF.

This chain links TRBV5-1 with TRBJ2-3; D gene uncertain. V was shortened by 1 base and J by 0 bases, with 9 bases between the two germline ends. CDR1 is SGHRS, CDR2 YFSETQ, per germline. This CDR3 has 15 residues. The CDR3 spells CASSLWGKSTDTQYF. CDR3 nucleotide sequence: TGCGCCAGCAGCTTGTGGGGAAAAAGCACAGATACGCAGTATTTT.

In DNA form, the CDR3 reads TGCGCCAGCAGGGCGACAGGAAACCCCTCTAAGGAGCAGTACTTC. Its protein product is CASRATGNPSKEQYF. The chain combines TRBV5-1 with TRBJ2-7; tentative D call: TRBD1 (6 bases). CDR1 and CDR2 from the germline V gene are SGHRS and YFSETQ. The CDR3 is 15 residues long. V lost 5 bases and J lost 7, with 22 bases in between.

The chain employs TRBV6-1 and TRBJ1-1; 8 bases agree with TRBD1. The CDR3 is made up of 13 amino acids. CDR1 and CDR2 (germline): MNHNS, SASEGT. Trimming took 6 bases from V and 3 from J; bases not matched to a gene: 3. This CDR3 reads CASRGQGDTEAFF. CDR3 in DNA: TGTGCCAGCAGAGGACAGGGCGACACTGAAGCTTTCTTT.

This clone has a handful of counts. This sequence joins TRBV5-1 and TRBJ2-7, with D possibly TRBD2 on 6 matching bases. Between the trimmed V and J ends, which lost 4 bases and 4 bases, there was a span of 9 bases. CDR1 is SGHRS and CDR2 is YFSETQ in the germline V gene. This CDR3 spans 12 amino acids. Here the CDR3 reads CASSGGGYEQYF. The CDR3 DNA sequence: TGCGCCAGCAGCGGCGGAGGGTACGAGCAGTACTTC.

V and J are TRBV28 and TRBJ2-7; D possibly matches TRBD1 or TRBD2 (5 bases each). Trimming pared 1 base from V and 2 bases from J, leaving 12 bases between. In germline, CDR1 is MDHEN, CDR2 SYDVKM. This CDR3 is 15 amino acids long. The CDR3 reads CASSLSRGTAYEQYF. CDR3 nucleotides: TGTGCCAGCAGTTTATCACGGGGCACCGCCTACGAGCAGTACTTC.

The count of this clone is one. This rearrangement joins TRBV7-2 to TRBJ2-6; the D call may be TRBD1 or TRBD2 (6 bases each). The CDR3 has 18 amino acids. The ends were cut back, 2 bases at V and 4 bases at J, with 18 bases in the middle. Germline assignment: CDR1 SGHTA and CDR2 FQGNSA. This CDR3 reads CASSLRFVGGSGANVLTF. CDR3 bases: TGTGCCAGCAGCTTAAGATTCGTAGGGGGGTCCGGGGCCAACGTCCTGACTTTC.

This clone came up a few times. The chain uses TRBV14 and TRBJ2-1; D unclear. The CDR3 spans 11 residues. CDR1 is SGHDN, CDR2 FVKESK, per germline. The germline V and J ends were trimmed by 1 base and 6 bases, with 1 base remaining between them. The CDR3 spells CASSQVNEQFF. In nucleotides, the CDR3 is TGTGCCAGCAGCCAAGTCAATGAGCAGTTCTTC. Variable domain in full (rest from reference TRBV14 and TRBJ2-1): EAGVTQFPSHSVIEKGQTVTLRCDPISGHDNLYWYRRVMGKEIKFLLHFVKESKQDESGMPNNRFLAERTGGTYSTLKVQPAELEDSGVYFCASSQVNEQFFGPGTRLTVL.

This clone was counted once. The genes are TRBV5-4 and TRBJ2-5; D is possibly TRBD1 (5 bases). The CDR3 sequence is 14 residues long. Per germline, CDR1 SGHNT and CDR2 YYREEE (reference sequence). V lost 4 bases to trimming and J lost 0 bases, with 10 bases between them. The CDR3 DNA follows: TGTGCCAGCAGCGCTGGACATGACCAAGAGACCCAGTACTTC. Protein product: CASSAGHDQETQYF.

The chain combines TRBV19 with TRBJ2-1; the D is unclear. Germline CDR1 LNHDA, CDR2 SQIVND (reference sequence). The CDR3 spans 11 residues. The ends were cut back, 7 bases at V and 9 bases at J, with 10 bases in the middle. CDR3: CASTTEGEQFF. CDR3 nucleotides: TGTGCCAGTACCACCGAAGGTGAGCAGTTCTTC.

This chain joins TRBV5-1 and TRBJ1-2; a possible D gene is TRBD1 (5 bases). Trimming removed 4 bases at V and 8 bases at J, with 18 bases between. Germline CDR1 and CDR2: SGHRS and YFSETQ. The CDR3 loop spans 14 amino acids. CDR3 in amino acids: CASSPQSGVDGYTF. CDR3 nucleotides: TGCGCCAGCAGCCCACAGTCGGGGGTTGACGGCTACACCTTC.

This clone was counted only a few times. This chain connects TRBV7-9 to TRBJ1-3; D gene ambiguous. V was cut by 5 bases and J by 1 base, with 15 bases left in between. Germline V CDR1 and CDR2: SEHNR, FQNEAQ (reference sequence). CDR3 length: 16 residues. Here the CDR3 reads CASSPPNGNSGNTIYF. The CDR3 DNA sequence: TGTGCCAGCAGCCCCCCCAATGGCAATTCTGGAAACACCATATATTTT.

The chain employs TRBV5-1 and TRBJ2-1; TRBD2 aligns across 12 bases. The CDR3 contains 17 residues. The V gene end was trimmed by 4 bases and the J gene end by 0 bases; junction bases not matched to a gene: 5. Germline V gene sequence: CDR1 SGHRS, CDR2 YFSETQ. Written as DNA, the CDR3 is TGCGCCAGCAGCCCAGGACTAGCGGGGAACTCCTACAATGAGCAGTTCTTC. This gives the protein CASSPGLAGNSYNEQFF.

Only a few counts were recorded for this clone. This chain links TRBV4-1 with TRBJ1-2; the D is unclear. Germline-derived CDR1 and CDR2 are MGHRA and YSYEKL. The CDR3 covers 13 residues. V was shortened by 5 bases and J by 2 bases, with 9 bases between the two germline ends. The CDR3 spells CASSTEVNYGYTF. The DNA for the CDR3 is TGCGCCAGCAGCACAGAAGTCAACTATGGCTACACCTTC.

This chain links TRBV19 with TRBJ1-1; D ambiguous. Germline V gene lookup returns CDR1 LNHDA and CDR2 SQIVND (reference sequence). The CDR3 sequence is 12 residues long. The V and J ends lost 3 bases and 11 bases respectively, with 13 bases between them. The CDR3 DNA reads as TGTGCCAGTAGTATCGGTGTCTCCGGGGCTTTCTTT. It codes for CASSIGVSGAFF.

The V gene is TRBV4-1, the J gene TRBJ1-2, with a tentative D call TRBD1 (5 bases). The CDR3 has 16 amino acids. V gave up 2 bases and J gave up 5 bases, with 18 bases separating them. Germline values: CDR1 MGHRA, CDR2 YSYEKL. The CDR3 reads CASSQTQAGRAYGYTF. CDR3 sequence (DNA): TGCGCCAGCAGCCAAACCCAGGCAGGGCGGGCGTATGGCTACACCTTC.